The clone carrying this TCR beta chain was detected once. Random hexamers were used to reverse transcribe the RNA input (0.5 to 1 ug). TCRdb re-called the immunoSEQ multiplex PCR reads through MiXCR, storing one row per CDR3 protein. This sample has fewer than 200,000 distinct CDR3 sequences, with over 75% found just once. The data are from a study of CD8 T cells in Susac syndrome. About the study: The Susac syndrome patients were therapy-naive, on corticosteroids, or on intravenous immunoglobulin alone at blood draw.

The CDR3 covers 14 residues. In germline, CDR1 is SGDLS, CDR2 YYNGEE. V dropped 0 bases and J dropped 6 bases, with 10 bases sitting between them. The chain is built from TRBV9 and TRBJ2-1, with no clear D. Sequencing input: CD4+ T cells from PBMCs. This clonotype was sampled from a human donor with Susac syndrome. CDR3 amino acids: CASSVAPNRNEQFF. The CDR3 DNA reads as TGTGCCAGCAGCGTAGCCCCAAATCGCAATGAGCAGTTCTTC.